Listed below are T cell receptor beta chains from one sample, sequenced in a study of CD4 and CD8 cells across lung adenocarcinoma regions. MiXCR was run by TCRdb on the PCR reads, yielding one entry per CDR3 protein. The sample holds some 22,000 distinct CDR3 sequences, around 52% seen once. Sequencing was done on a sample of CD4+ T cells from the center of a lung tumor. The receptors originated from a male donor with lung adenocarcinoma. The CD4 and CD8 labels of this study may be unreliable. The CDR3 runs from the conserved cysteine through the conserved F or W. The D gene is left open where the match is weak. Rows may omit the clone size; those that give it use once, few, many or a size class.

D | size | J | V | CDR3 | DNA
NA | medium-sized | TRBJ2-3 | TRBV4-1 | CASSQTDTQYF | TGCGCCAGCAGCCAGACAGATACGCAGTATTTT
TRBD2 | NA | TRBJ2-5 | TRBV27 | CASRSGLAGVVQDTQYF | TGTGCCAGCAGATCGGGACTAGCGGGAGTTGTCCAAGATACCCAGTACTTC
TRBD2 | NA | TRBJ2-5 | TRBV7-9 | CASSLGAGGRETQYF | TGTGCCAGCAGCTTAGGAGCGGGAGGGCGGGAGACCCAGTACTTC
NA | few | TRBJ2-3 | TRBV24-1 | CATSDLLTGTDTQYF | TGTGCCACCAGTGATTTATTAACCGGCACAGATACGCAGTATTTT
NA | few | TRBJ1-4 | TRBV12-3/TRBV12-4 | CASSPDGEGKLFF | TGTGCCAGCAGCCCCGACGGGGAGGGAAAACTGTTTTTT
NA | NA | TRBJ2-3 | TRBV6-5 | CASSYSGDTQYF | TGTGCCAGCAGTTACTCAGGGGATACGCAGTATTTT
NA | medium-sized | TRBJ2-2 | TRBV6-1 | CASSEATAANTGELFF | TGTGCCAGCAGTGAAGCGACAGCAGCAAACACCGGGGAGCTGTTTTTT
NA | NA | TRBJ1-3 | TRBV20-1 | CSAQLGSGNTIYF | TGCAGTGCTCAACTAGGGTCTGGAAACACCATATATTTT
TRBD2 | many | TRBJ2-1 | TRBV27 | CASSLSAGTSVHNEQFF | TGTGCCAGCAGTTTAAGTGCAGGGACTAGCGTCCACAATGAGCAGTTCTTC
NA | NA | TRBJ2-7 | TRBV10-3 | CATQISPEASEQYF | TGTGCCACCCAAATCTCCCCAGAGGCGTCCGAGCAGTACTTC
TRBD1 | once | TRBJ2-4 | TRBV27 | CAGSGSRGPGTQYF | TGTGCGGGCAGCGGGTCCAGGGGGCCAGGCACTCAGTACTTC
TRBD2 | NA | TRBJ2-3 | TRBV6-5 | CASSYYGTSYGDTQYF | TGTGCCAGCAGTTATTACGGGACTAGCTATGGAGATACGCAGTATTTC
NA | NA | TRBJ2-1 | TRBV6-1 | CASGGAPPGAYEQTF | TGTGCCAGCGGGGGGGCACCTCCGGGCGCCTACGAGCAGACTTTC
NA | NA | TRBJ2-3 | TRBV6-1 | CVPAHQDVSTDTQYF | TGTGTCCCGGCCCACCAGGATGTGAGCACAGATACGCAGTATTTT
TRBD1 | few | TRBJ2-5 | TRBV11-2 | CASQSRDRGREQYF | TGTGCCAGCCAAAGCCGGGACAGGGGGCGAGAGCAGTACTTC
NA | NA | TRBJ2-3 | TRBV12-3/TRBV12-4 | CALRGCGWVGTGMHGQDTQYF | TGTGCCTTACGGGGCTGCGGGTGGGTGGGTACTGGAATGCATGGCCAAGATACGCAGTATTTT
TRBD2 | NA | TRBJ2-3 | TRBV6-1 | CASCGTSAKDTQYF | TGTGCCAGCTGTGGCACTAGCGCCAAAGATACGCAGTATTTT
NA | NA | TRBJ2-3 | TRBV11-2 | CASSLDRVSTEEQYF | TGTGCCAGCAGCTTAGATCGCGTGAGCACCGAGGAGCAGTATTTT
TRBD2 | many | TRBJ2-3 | TRBV27 | CASSLNVVGGPTDTQYF | TGTGCCAGCAGTTTAAATGTTGTGGGAGGGCCGACAGATACGCAGTATTTT
TRBD2 | NA | TRBJ2-4 | TRBV7-2 | CASSLAGHSGRCTKDMQYF | TGTGCCAGCAGCCTAGCGGGCCACTCGGGGCGATGTACCAAAGACATGCAGTACTTC
TRBD1 | NA | TRBJ2-7 | TRBV28 | CASRRQGDSYEQYF | TGTGCCAGCAGGCGACAGGGCGACTCCTACGAGCAGTACTTC
NA | many | TRBJ2-3 | TRBV11-3 | CASSREDTQYF | TGTGCCAGCAGCCGGGAAGATACGCAGTATTTT
NA | NA | TRBJ2-7 | TRBV7-2 | CASSRDGHYEQYF | TGTGCCAGCAGTCGGGACGGTCACTACGAGCAGTACTTC
NA | NA | TRBJ2-3 | TRBV6-1 | CASRRSPMAGRVRSTETQYF | TGTGCCAGCAGACGATCCCCTATGGCGGGGCGGGTTAGGAGCACCGAGACGCAGTATTTT
NA | many | TRBJ2-6 | TRBV6-4 | CASSPGETGANVLTF | TGTGCCAGCAGTCCAGGGGAGACTGGGGCCAACGTCCTGACTTTC
NA | many | TRBJ2-1 | TRBV6-1 | CASTPVRGAYNEQFF | TGTGCCAGCACCCCGGTCAGGGGCGCCTACAATGAGCAGTTCTTC
TRBD2 | large | TRBJ2-4 | TRBV6-1 | CASSEFGGRSILAKNIQYF | TGTGCCAGCAGTGAATTCGGCGGGAGGTCAATCTTAGCCAAAAACATTCAGTACTTC
NA | few | TRBJ2-3 | TRBV30 | CAWSQAWNTQYF | TGTGCCTGGAGTCAAGCGTGGAATACGCAGTATTTT
NA | NA | TRBJ2-3 | TRBV6-1 | CASTVPGTDTQYF | TGTGCCAGCACGGTGCCAGGCACAGATACGCAGTATTTT
TRBD2 | NA | TRBJ2-4 | TRBV12-3/TRBV12-4 | CASSTSGGGGTNMQYF | TGTGCCAGCAGCACCTCGGGCGGGGGAGGCACAAATATGCAGTACTTC
NA | many | TRBJ2-1 | TRBV15 | CATSRDTSNEQFF | TGTGCCACCAGCAGAGATACGAGCAATGAGCAGTTCTTC
NA | NA | TRBJ2-2 | TRBV10-3 | CAMRLQAGIPGALFF | TGTGCCATGAGACTCCAGGCCGGGATTCCCGGGGCGCTGTTTTTT
NA | few | TRBJ2-7 | TRBV7-3 | CASSLGGGFYEQYF | TGTGCCAGCAGCTTAGGAGGGGGCTTTTACGAGCAGTACTTC
NA | NA | TRBJ2-3 | TRBV6-1 | CSSRGLGAGSTDEQYF | TGTTCTAGCCGGGGACTTGGGGCAGGGAGCACCGATGAGCAGTATTTT
TRBD1 | few | TRBJ1-2 | TRBV20-1 | CSAREGAGYYGYTF | TGCAGTGCTCGAGAGGGGGCGGGCTACTATGGCTACACCTTC
NA | NA | TRBJ2-7 | TRBV23-1 | CASSKGTYEQYF | TGCGCCAGCAGCAAAGGGACCTACGAGCAGTACTTC
NA | NA | TRBJ2-7 | TRBV4-1 | CASSQVLSDHTYEQYF | TGCGCCAGCAGCCAAGTGCTTTCTGATCACACCTACGAGCAGTACTTC
NA | NA | TRBJ2-3 | TRBV6-1 | CARSDGGGGPDTQYF | TGTGCCAGGAGTGACGGTGGCGGGGGCCCAGATACGCAGTACTTT
NA | NA | TRBJ2-5 | TRBV6-5 | CASSNGGHQETQYF | TGTGCCAGCAGTAACGGGGGCCACCAAGAGACCCAGTACTTC
NA | medium-sized | TRBJ1-1 | TRBV6-1 | CASSEALGGTEAFF | TGTGCCAGCAGTGAAGCTCTAGGGGGGACTGAAGCTTTCTTT
NA | NA | TRBJ2-4 | TRBV10-1 | CARGQLTKDTQYF | TGCGCCAGGGGTCAGCTGACCAAAGATACGCAGTACTTC
TRBD2 | NA | TRBJ2-4 | TRBV6-1 | CASSRGGEAKDTQYF | TGTGCCAGCAGCCGGGGGGGGGAAGCCAAAGACACTCAGTATTTC
NA | NA | TRBJ2-3 | TRBV27 | CASSSRPPDTQYF | TGTGCCAGCAGTTCGAGACCTCCAGATACGCAGTATTTT
NA | few | TRBJ2-2 | TRBV28 | CASGDTGELFF | TGTGCCAGCGGTGACACCGGGGAGCTGTTTTTT
TRBD1 | once | TRBJ2-1 | TRBV6-1 | CASSESRGRVAYNEQFF | TGTGCCAGCAGTGAAAGTAGGGGGCGGGTGGCCTACAATGAGCAGTTCTTC
NA | NA | TRBJ1-6 | TRBV6-1 | CASSEQGIRNSPLHF | TGTGCCAGCAGTGAACAGGGCATTCGGAATTCACCCCTCCACTTT
TRBD1 | NA | TRBJ2-3 | TRBV6-1 | CASKRQGATFAADTQYF | TGTGCCAGCAAGAGACAGGGGGCTACCTTTGCGGCCGATACGCAGTATTTT
NA | once | TRBJ2-3 | TRBV10-1 | CASSEEGLGPDTQYF | TGCGCCAGCAGTGAGGAGGGCCTTGGCCCAGATACGCAGTACTTT
NA | medium-sized | TRBJ2-5 | TRBV6-5 | CASSHPYQETQYF | TGTGCCAGCAGTCACCCGTACCAAGAGACCCAGTACTTC
NA | many | TRBJ2-7 | TRBV6-5 | CASSYGRGFYEQYF | TGTGCCAGCAGTTATGGTAGAGGGTTCTACGAGCAGTACTTC